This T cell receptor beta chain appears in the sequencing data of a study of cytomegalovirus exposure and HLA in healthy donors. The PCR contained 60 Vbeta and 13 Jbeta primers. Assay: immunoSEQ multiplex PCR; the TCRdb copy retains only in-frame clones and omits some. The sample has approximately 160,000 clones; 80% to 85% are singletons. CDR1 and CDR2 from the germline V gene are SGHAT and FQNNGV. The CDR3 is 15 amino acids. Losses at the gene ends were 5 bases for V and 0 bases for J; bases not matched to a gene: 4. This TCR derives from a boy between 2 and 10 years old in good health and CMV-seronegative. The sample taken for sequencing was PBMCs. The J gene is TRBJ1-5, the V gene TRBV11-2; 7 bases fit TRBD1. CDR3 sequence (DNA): TGTGCCAGCAGCACACAGGGGAATAGCAATCAGCCCCAGCATTTT. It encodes CASSTQGNSNQPQHF.